One sample yielded the 7 T cell receptor beta chains listed below, sequenced in a study of shared clonotypes between healthy human individuals. The protocol was immunoSEQ multiplex PCR, while the TCRdb copy is restricted to in-frame clones and leaves out a portion. This sample has more than 2,000,000 clones; around 94% occur once, and the top ten carry under 0.15%. Sequenced input: naive CD4+ T cells sorted from blood. The subset: CD45RA+ positively selected. The source of these receptors is a man aged 18 to 30 in good health.

The chain is built from TRBV5-4 and TRBJ1-1, with D possibly matching TRBD1 (6 bases). Trimming pared 4 bases from V and 0 bases from J, leaving 13 bases between. In germline, CDR1 is SGHNT, CDR2 YYREEE (reference sequence). The CDR3 totals 15 residues. The CDR3 protein is CASSPDRNVNTEAFF. In DNA, the CDR3 is TGTGCCAGCAGCCCAGACAGGAACGTGAACACTGAAGCTTTCTTT.

This chain links TRBV7-2 with TRBJ1-5; D is uncertain. Germline V CDR1 and CDR2: SGHTA, FQGNSA. Trimming removed 1 base at V and 0 bases at J, with 7 bases between. This CDR3 has 15 residues. The CDR3 spells CASSLVVASNQPQHF. DNA for the CDR3: TGTGCCAGCAGCTTAGTAGTTGCTAGCAATCAGCCCCAGCATTTT.

The chain has TRBV15 and TRBJ2-3; D possibly corresponds to TRBD2 (5 bases). The ends were cut back, 3 bases at V and 6 bases at J, with 13 bases in the middle. The V gene's germline CDR1 is LNHNV and CDR2 YYDKDF (reference sequence). The CDR3 loop spans 14 amino acids. The chain's CDR3 is CATSRLFSGDTQYF. The CDR3 nucleotides read TGTGCCACCAGCAGGTTATTTTCGGGGGATACGCAGTATTTT. Supplemented by reference TRBV15 and TRBJ2-3, the full variable domain reads DAMVIQNPRYQVTQFGKPVTLSCSQTLNHNVMYWYQQKSSQAPKLLFHYYDKDFNNEADTPDNFQSRRPNTSFCFLDIRSPGLGDTAMYLCATSRLFSGDTQYFGPGTRLTVL.

V gene TRBV2 combines with J gene TRBJ2-7; D unclear. The V end was cut by 6 bases, the J end by 4 bases, with 16 bases between. The CDR3 has 14 amino acids. CDR1 and CDR2 (germline): SNHLY, FYNNEI. CDR3 sequence (DNA): TGTGCCAGCAGGCCACCCCAAGAGGAGTACGAGCAGTACTTC. The encoded protein is CASRPPQEEYEQYF.

V is TRBV2 and J is TRBJ2-6, with a weak D call TRBD1 (5 bases). The CDR3 covers 14 residues. Germline lookup yields CDR1 SNHLY and CDR2 FYNNEI. V was pared by 8 bases and J by 0 bases, with 8 bases between. CDR3 nucleotides: TGTGCCAGCGGGGCAGTCTCTGGGGCCAACGTCCTGACTTTC. Its translation: CASGAVSGANVLTF.

This chain links TRBV5-1 with TRBJ2-1, with 11 positions matching TRBD2. J gave up 6 bases and V 3 bases, and 8 bases lay outside the gene matches. This CDR3 has 16 amino acids. Looked up from germline, CDR1 is SGHRS and CDR2 is YFSETQ. The CDR3 spells CASSSLAGGVGNEQFF. CDR3 in DNA: TGCGCCAGCAGCTCCTTAGCGGGAGGGGTAGGCAATGAGCAGTTCTTC.

This chain connects TRBV9 to TRBJ1-6; D not certain. Trimming shortened V by 6 bases and J by 9 bases, and 16 bases separated the two germline ends. The CDR3 is 14 residues long. Germline-derived CDR1 and CDR2 are SGDLS and YYNGEE. This CDR3 reads CASNPGPTISPLHF. CDR3 coding DNA: TGTGCCAGCAACCCAGGCCCAACGATTTCACCCCTCCACTTT.